This passage covers 9 T cell receptor beta chains from one sample sequenced in a study of regulatory T cells in long-lasting Graves disease. The authors built TCR beta libraries using iRepertoire HTBI primers and Arm-PCR of CDR3 regions. TCRdb analysed the multiplex PCR reads with MiXCR anew, one entry per CDR3 protein. The table includes around 480,000 distinct CDR3 sequences, more than 15% detected once. The time point: newly diagnosed GD, antithyroid drugs for less than 3 months. Extracted PBMC RNA gave rise to the TCR library. The data also belong to a second study, concerning T cells in Graves' hyperthyroidism and ophthalmopathy.

This sample comprised peripheral blood mononuclear cells (PBMCs), obtained at new diagnosis, from a patient treated with antithyroid drugs. These receptors all stem from a woman aged 35-60 years with Graves disease.

This clonotype was observed a handful of times. The CDR3: CASSKPWTAQETQYF. The CDR3, as DNA: TGTGCCAGCAGCAAGCCCTGGACGGCCCAAGAGACCCAGTACTTC. The chain joins TRBV11-3 to TRBJ2-1, with no clear D. The DNA end is more similar to TRBJ2-5, so the J call may be wrong. Germline loops: CDR1 SGHNT, CDR2 YENEEA. The CDR3 is 15 amino acids.

CDR3 nucleotide sequence: TGTGCCAGCAGCCCGGGACAGATTGGTGAAAAACTGTTTTTT. Encoded protein: CASSPGQIGEKLFF. The V gene is TRBV28, the J gene TRBJ1-4, with 7 bases fitting TRBD1. Germline CDR1 is MDHEN and CDR2 is SYDVKM. This CDR3 comprises 14 residues. V dropped 6 bases and J dropped 7; count of bases not matched to a gene: 8.

This clonotype was detected only a few times. The chain uses TRBV3-1 and TRBJ2-7, with D perhaps TRBD1 (5 bases). V lost 1 base and J 0 bases, leaving 16 bases between the germline ends. The V gene's germline CDR1 is LGHDT and CDR2 YNNKEL (reference sequence). CDR3 size: 17 residues. This CDR3 is CASSQGWAGYNSYEQYF. The CDR3 DNA reads as TGTGCCAGCAGCCAAGGGTGGGCAGGGTACAACTCCTACGAGCAGTACTTC.

The gene calls are TRBV15 and TRBJ2-3; D not resolved. The CDR3 covers 13 residues. Between the trimmed V and J ends, which lost 3 bases and 4 bases, there was a span of 8 bases. Germline assignment: CDR1 LNHNV and CDR2 YYDKDF (reference sequence). CDR3 sequence: CATSSADPDTQYF. The CDR3 DNA follows: TGTGCCACCAGCAGCGCAGACCCAGATACGCAGTATTTT. Together with reference TRBV15 and TRBJ2-3, the CDR3 gives the full variable domain: DAMVIQNPRYQVTQFGKPVTLSCSQTLNHNVMYWYQQKSSQAPKLLFHYYDKDFNNEADTPDNFQSRRPNTSFCFLDIRSPGLGDTAMYLCATSSADPDTQYFGPGTRLTVL.

Worth noting for this clonotype: Likely a read error: the CDR3 ends without its conserved phenylalanine or tryptophan. The J gene is TRBJ1-6, the V gene TRBV27; D is unresolved. V dropped 9 bases and J dropped 8 bases, with 14 bases sitting between them. From germline, CDR1 is MNHEY and CDR2 SMNVEV (reference sequence). The CDR3 loop spans 13 amino acids. CDR3 loop: CASSKLGDSPLHL. The CDR3 DNA reads TGTGCCAGTTCCAAGCTGGGTGATTCACCCCTCCACCTT.

A note on this clonotype: This clone may be a read error of a much larger clone one base away. This chain links TRBV12-3 or TRBV12-4 with TRBJ2-1; 9 positions match TRBD2. The CDR3 loop spans 15 amino acids. CDR3 DNA sequence: TGTGCCAGCCGGGGCGGGGGGGCGTTACAAGAGACCCAGTGCTTC. Encoded protein: CASRGGGALQETQCF.

The rearrangement links TRBV7-9 to TRBJ1-5, with D possibly matching TRBD1 (5 bases). This CDR3 is built from 14 residues. V lost 2 bases to trimming and J lost 5 bases, with 10 bases between them. Germline lookup yields CDR1 SEHNR and CDR2 FQNEAQ (reference sequence). The CDR3 region has the DNA TGTGCCAGCAGCTTACAGGGAAGGGATCAGCCCCAGCATTTT. The encoded protein is CASSLQGRDQPQHF.

This clonotype was observed a handful of times. The gene calls are TRBV6-1 and TRBJ1-3, with D hard to call. This CDR3 is built from 13 residues. V was clipped by 11 bases and J by 8 bases, with 19 bases between them. Germline assignment: CDR1 MNHNS and CDR2 SASEGT. The CDR3 DNA reads TGTGCCGGCAAGCCCCGGGAAGGAGACACCATATATTTT. Its translation: CAGKPREGDTIYF.

This clonotype appeared many times. V usage is TRBV6-1 and J usage is TRBJ2-1; 11 bases are shared with TRBD1. V lost 6 bases and J lost 5; bases outside the gene matches: 9. Per the germline V gene, CDR1 is MNHNS and CDR2 is SASEGT. CDR3 length: 16 amino acids. CDR3 DNA sequence: TGTGCCAGCAGATACCCCCCGGGACAGGGGGACAATGAGCAGTTCTTC. This gives the protein CASRYPPGQGDNEQFF.